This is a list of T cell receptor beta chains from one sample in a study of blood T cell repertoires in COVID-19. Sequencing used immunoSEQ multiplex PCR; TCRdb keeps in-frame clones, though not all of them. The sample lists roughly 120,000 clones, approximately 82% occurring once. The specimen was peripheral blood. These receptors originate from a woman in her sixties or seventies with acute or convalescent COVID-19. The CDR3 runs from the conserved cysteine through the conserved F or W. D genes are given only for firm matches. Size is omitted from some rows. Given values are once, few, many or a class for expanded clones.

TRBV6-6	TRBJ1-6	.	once	CASKSPQDNSPLHF	TGTGCCAGCAAGTCCCCCCAGGATAATTCACCCCTCCACTTT
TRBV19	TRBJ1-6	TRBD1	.	CASREGQRNSPLHF	TGTGCCAGTAGGGAGGGACAGCGCAATTCACCCCTCCACTTT
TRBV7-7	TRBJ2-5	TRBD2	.	CASSRDYQETQYF	TGTGCTAGCAGCCGGGACTATCAAGAGACCCAGTACTTC
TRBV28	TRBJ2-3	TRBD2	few	CASSLLAGRTDTQYF	TGTGCCAGCAGTTTGCTAGCGGGCCGCACAGATACGCAGTATTTT
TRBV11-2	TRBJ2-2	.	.	CASSPWGEPTGELFF	TGTGCCAGCAGCCCGTGGGGCGAACCCACCGGGGAGCTGTTTTTT
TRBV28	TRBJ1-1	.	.	CASSSPSGDGRTEAFF	TGTGCCAGCAGCTCGCCGTCGGGGGACGGCCGCACTGAAGCTTTCTTT
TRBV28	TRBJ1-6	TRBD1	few	CASSWQGASSPLHF	TGTGCCAGCAGTTGGCAGGGGGCGAGTTCACCCCTCCACTTT
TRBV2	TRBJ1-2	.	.	CASRTDSYGYTF	TGTGCCAGCAGGACGGACAGCTATGGCTACACCTTC
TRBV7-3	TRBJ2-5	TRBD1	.	CASSSGQLQETQYF	TGTGCCAGCAGCTCGGGACAGCTACAAGAGACCCAGTACTTC
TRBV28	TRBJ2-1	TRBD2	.	CASGTSGSSAYNEQFF	TGTGCCAGCGGGACTAGCGGGAGCTCAGCCTACAATGAGCAGTTCTTC
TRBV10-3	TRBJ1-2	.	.	CAIASGADYGYTF	TGTGCCATTGCATCAGGGGCCGACTATGGCTACACCTTC
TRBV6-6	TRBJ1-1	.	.	CASRSRGLTEAFF	TGTGCCAGCAGGTCACGGGGACTCACTGAAGCTTTCTTT
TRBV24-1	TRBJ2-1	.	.	CATRGQVNEQFF	TGTGCCACCAGGGGGCAGGTGAATGAGCAGTTCTTC
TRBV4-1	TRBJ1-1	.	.	CASSQGERHSMNTEAFF	TGCGCCAGCAGCCAAGGCGAGAGACACTCCATGAACACTGAAGCTTTCTTT